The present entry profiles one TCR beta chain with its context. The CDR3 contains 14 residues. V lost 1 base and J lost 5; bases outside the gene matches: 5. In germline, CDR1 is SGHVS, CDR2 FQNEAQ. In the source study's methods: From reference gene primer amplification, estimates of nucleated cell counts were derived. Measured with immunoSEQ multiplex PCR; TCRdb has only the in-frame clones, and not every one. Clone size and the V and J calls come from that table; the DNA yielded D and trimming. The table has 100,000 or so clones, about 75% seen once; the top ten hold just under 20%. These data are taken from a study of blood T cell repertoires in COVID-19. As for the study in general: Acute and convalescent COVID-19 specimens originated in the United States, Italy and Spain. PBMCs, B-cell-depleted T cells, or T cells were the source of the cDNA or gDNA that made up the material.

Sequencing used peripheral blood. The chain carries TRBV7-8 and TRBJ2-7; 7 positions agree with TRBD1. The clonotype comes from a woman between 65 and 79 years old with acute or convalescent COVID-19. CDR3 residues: CASSLGTGGNEQYF. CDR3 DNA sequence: TGTGCCAGCAGCTTAGGGACAGGTGGAAACGAGCAGTACTTC.